These T cell receptor beta chains were read from a single sample in a study of blood T cell repertoires in COVID-19. Only in-frame clones appear in the TCRdb table, and some are missing; sequencing was by immunoSEQ multiplex PCR. Seen here are about 370,000 clones, 80% to 90% observed once, and the top ten hold under 4%. The specimen was peripheral blood. The origin of the receptors is a woman in her thirties with COVID-19, enrolled during active disease. CDR3s include the opening cysteine and the closing phenylalanine or tryptophan. D genes are given only for firm matches. Size is stated for part of the rows, as once, few or many counts, or as a class when the clone is expanded.

d_call clone_size j_call v_call cdr3_nt cdr3_aa
TRBD2 NA TRBJ2-4 TRBV2 TGTGCCAGCAGTGGAAGGACTAGCGGGGGGGCGGCCAAAAACATTCAGTACTTC CASSGRTSGGAAKNIQYF
NA once TRBJ1-5 TRBV6-2/TRBV6-3 TGTGCCAGCAGCAAAGGGGCGTTCTACCAGCCCCAGCATTTT CASSKGAFYQPQHF
TRBD1 few TRBJ1-6 TRBV14 TGTGCCAGCAGCCGCGGACAGGGACAATCACCCCTCCACTTT CASSRGQGQSPLHF
NA NA TRBJ1-4 TRBV25-1 TGTGCCAGCAGTGAGGGCCTCCCAAGGAATGAAAAACTGTTTTTT CASSEGLPRNEKLFF
TRBD2 NA TRBJ2-2 TRBV6-1 TGTGCCAGCAGTCCGGGACTAGCGTACACCGGGGAGCTGTTTTTT CASSPGLAYTGELFF
TRBD1 NA TRBJ2-7 TRBV7-2 TGTGCCAGCAGCTTAGGGCCCTCCGGGACAGGGGGCTCCTACGAGCAGTACTTC CASSLGPSGTGGSYEQYF
TRBD1 NA TRBJ1-6 TRBV5-4 TGTGCCAGCAGCTGGGACAGCCGTATTACCCCCCTCCACTTT CASSWDSRITPLHF
TRBD1 NA TRBJ2-1 TRBV5-1 TGCGCCAGCAGGAGAAGAACAGGGGGCGTAAACAATGAGCAGTTCTTC CASRRRTGGVNNEQFF
NA NA TRBJ2-3 TRBV3-1/TRBV3-2 TGTGCCAGCAGCCAAGACACTACACACACAGATACGCAGTATTTT CASSQDTTHTDTQYF
TRBD1 NA TRBJ1-2 TRBV28 TGTGCCAGCAGCTCCTCGGGACAGGGTCTAAGGGGCTACACCTTC CASSSSGQGLRGYTF
TRBD1 NA TRBJ2-5 TRBV15 TGTGCCACCAGCAGGGGAACAGGGGCGGCATACGAGGAGACCCAGTACTTC CATSRGTGAAYEETQYF
NA few TRBJ1-5 TRBV7-6 TGTGCCAGCAGCTTACTACAGGGAGATAGCAATCAGCCCCAGCATTTT CASSLLQGDSNQPQHF
NA NA TRBJ1-2 TRBV7-2 TGTGCCAGCAGCTTACAGTACAGAACTGACTATGGCTACACCTTC CASSLQYRTDYGYTF
TRBD1 NA TRBJ1-1 TRBV24-1 TGTGCCACCAGTGATCCCACAGGGGGAAACACTGAAGCTTTCTTT CATSDPTGGNTEAFF
NA once TRBJ2-7 TRBV2 TGTGCCAGCAGTGAAAAGGGACACTCCTACGAGCAGTACTTC CASSEKGHSYEQYF
NA few TRBJ1-2 TRBV11-2 TGTGCCAGCAGCCTAATAACAGACGATGGCTACACCTTC CASSLITDDGYTF
TRBD2 NA TRBJ2-4 TRBV6-2/TRBV6-3 TGTGCCAGCAGTTACCCGCTAGCGGGAGGCAAAAACATTCAGTACTTC CASSYPLAGGKNIQYF
TRBD1 NA TRBJ2-1 TRBV29-1 TGCAGCGTTGGGCGACAGGGCCGAGGAAATGAGCAGTTCTTC CSVGRQGRGNEQFF
NA NA TRBJ1-1 TRBV21-1 TGTGCCAGCAGCAAAGGACAGCCCCAGAACACTGAAGCTTTCTTT CASSKGQPQNTEAFF
TRBD1 NA TRBJ1-2 TRBV27 TGTGCCAGCAGTCTCCGGACAGGGCCCGACTATGGCTACACCTTC CASSLRTGPDYGYTF
TRBD2 NA TRBJ2-2 TRBV5-1 TGCGCCAGCAGCTTTATTAGCGGGGGTAACACCGGGGAGCTGTTTTTT CASSFISGGNTGELFF
TRBD2 NA TRBJ2-2 TRBV5-1 TGCGCCAGCACCGTAGGACTAGCGGGGCTCAGAAAAATCCTCACCGGGGAGCTGTTTTTT CASTVGLAGLRKILTGELFF
NA NA TRBJ2-2 TRBV12-5 TGTGCTAGTCGCACCGGGACTGAGCTGTTTTTT CASRTGTELFF
NA NA TRBJ2-3 TRBV2 TGTGCCAGCAGTCCTAGATACGCGCAGTATTTT CASSPRYAQYF
NA once TRBJ2-3 TRBV7-9 TGTGCCAGCAGCTTAGTACCGGGAGAGACAGATACGCAGTATTTT CASSLVPGETDTQYF
TRBD2 NA TRBJ2-5 TRBV6-1 TGTGCCAGCAGTGAAGCAGCCTTGGGGTGGAGCGGGGAAAAAGAGACCCAGTACTTC CASSEAALGWSGEKETQYF
TRBD2 NA TRBJ2-3 TRBV4-3 TGCGCCAGCAGCCGGACTAGCGGGAGTACAGATACGCAGTATTTT CASSRTSGSTDTQYF
NA NA TRBJ1-2 TRBV11-2 TGTGCCAGCAGCTCAGGGGTTCTCACGGATGGCTACACCTTC CASSSGVLTDGYTF
TRBD2 NA TRBJ2-3 TRBV7-9 TGTGCCAGCAGCTCATGGGCGGCGGGAGGCTCAGATACGCAGTATTTT CASSSWAAGGSDTQYF